Each of the 6 T cell receptor beta chains below was sequenced from the same sample in a study of cytomegalovirus exposure and HLA in healthy donors. Some clones are missing from TCRdb's copy, which holds only in-frame ones; the method was immunoSEQ multiplex PCR. The sample has 110,000 to 150,000 clones, approximately 92% seen once; the top ten hold around 9%. Sequencing used PBMCs. The receptors were sampled from a woman younger than 35 in good health and CMV-seropositive.

As to this clone: A junction boundary mismatches the germline segment, possibly from a read error. This rearrangement joins TRBV5-6 to TRBJ1-2; 7 bases are a match to TRBD1. The CDR3 is 16 amino acids. Germline V gene data show CDR1 as SGHDT and CDR2 as YYEEEE. CDR3 sequence reads: CASSLGAGQETYRYTF. The CDR3 nucleotides are TGTGCCAGCAGCTTGGGGGCTGGACAGGAGACCTATCGCTACACCTTC.

The chain is built from TRBV5-6 and TRBJ2-5, with D maybe TRBD2 (6 bases). The V end lost 4 bases, the J end lost 5 bases, and 18 bases lay between the germline ends. The germline V gene encodes CDR1 SGHDT and CDR2 YYEEEE. The CDR3 is 15 residues long. The CDR3 protein is CASSLTTGLMETQYF. The CDR3 DNA is TGTGCCAGCAGCCTTACGACGGGACTTATGGAGACCCAGTACTTC.

This CDR3 is CASSDIDLLEEYF. CDR3 DNA: TGTGCCAGCAGCGACATAGACCTTCTGGAGGAATACTTC. J is TRBJ2-7 and V is TRBV6-1; a weak D match, TRBD2 (5 bases). CDR3 length: 13 amino acids. V was pared by 6 bases and J by 13 bases, with 22 bases between. Germline V gene sequence: CDR1 MNHNS, CDR2 SASEGT.

V gene TRBV6-5 combines with J gene TRBJ2-3, with D tentatively TRBD2 (6 bases). Germline assignment: CDR1 MNHEY and CDR2 SVGAGI. Trimming left V 6 bases short and J 3 bases short, with 16 bases between. The CDR3 loop spans 15 amino acids. CDR3 coding DNA: TGTGCCAGCAGACCCTTTTTTGGGACTACAGATACGCAGTATTTT. Translated, it gives CASRPFFGTTDTQYF.

The chain uses TRBV18 and TRBJ2-7; weak D call: TRBD2 (5 bases). CDR3 length: 13 residues. CDR1 and CDR2 (germline): KGHSH, LQKENI. V was shortened by 0 bases and J by 4 bases, with 7 bases between the two germline ends. The CDR3: CASSPPTGYEQYF. For the CDR3, the DNA is TGTGCCAGCTCACCACCGACGGGATACGAGCAGTACTTC.

The chain carries TRBV6-5 and TRBJ1-2, with 8 bases lining up with TRBD1. After removal of 8 bases from V and 3 bases from J, the junction contained 5 bases not matched to a gene. CDR3 length: 13 residues. The V gene's germline CDR1 is MNHEY and CDR2 SVGAGI. CDR3 loop: CASGMTGDYGYTF. The DNA for the CDR3 is TGTGCCAGCGGCATGACAGGGGACTATGGCTACACCTTC.